Each of the 5 T cell receptor beta chains below was sequenced from the same sample in a study of blood T cell repertoires in COVID-19. TCRdb's table, derived via immunoSEQ multiplex PCR, lists solely in-frame clones and lacks some. Counted here are around 70,000 clones, 86% occurring once; the ten biggest clones make up roughly 12%. Sequenced material: peripheral blood. The origin of the receptors is a human donor in a cohort sampled during active COVID-19.

The chain links TRBV13 to TRBJ1-1, with 7 bases matching TRBD1. V dropped 5 bases and J dropped 6; count of bases not matched to a gene: 3. This CDR3 comprises 12 residues. Germline CDR1 PRHDT, CDR2 FYEKMQ (reference sequence). The DNA for the CDR3 is TGTGCCAGCAGCCGAACAGGGGCTGAAGCTTTCTTT. Its translation is CASSRTGAEAFF.

This clone was detected a few times. J is TRBJ1-3 and V is TRBV11-3; tentative D call: TRBD1 (6 bases). The germline V gene encodes CDR1 SGHNT and CDR2 YENEEA. The CDR3 contains 13 residues. V gave up 5 bases and J gave up 4 bases, with 9 bases separating them. CDR3 region: CASSPGQGNTIYF. CDR3 bases: TGTGCCAGCAGCCCAGGACAGGGAAACACCATATATTTT.

V is TRBV24-1 and J is TRBJ1-1; 7 bases map to TRBD1. The CDR3 runs to 16 residues. CDR1 is KGHDR, CDR2 SFDVKD, per germline. V trimming: 4 bases; J trimming: 10 bases; junction bases outside the gene matches: 17. CDR3 in DNA: TGTGCCACCAGTGACCGAGGGACAGCGCTGCCCCACGGAGCTTTCTTT. This codes for CATSDRGTALPHGAFF.

This clone was detected only a few times. The chain links TRBV6-2 or TRBV6-3 to TRBJ2-2; D may be TRBD1 (5 bases). Germline V gene data show CDR1 as MNHEY and CDR2 as SVGEGT. The CDR3 is made up of 13 amino acids. Trimming removed 2 bases from V and 8 bases from J, with 9 bases in between. The DNA of the CDR3 is TGTGCCAGCAGTTACCTAGGGGCTGGGGAGCTGTTTTTT. Protein: CASSYLGAGELFF.

The CDR3 DNA reads TGTGCCAGCAGTTACTCGACCCCAGGGGACTATGGCTACACCTTC. Its protein product is CASSYSTPGDYGYTF. The chain uses TRBV6-6 and TRBJ1-2, with D possibly matching TRBD1 (6 bases). In germline, CDR1 is MNHNY, CDR2 SVGAGI (reference sequence). This CDR3 has 15 amino acids. Trimming cost V 0 bases and J 3 bases, with 11 bases left between them.